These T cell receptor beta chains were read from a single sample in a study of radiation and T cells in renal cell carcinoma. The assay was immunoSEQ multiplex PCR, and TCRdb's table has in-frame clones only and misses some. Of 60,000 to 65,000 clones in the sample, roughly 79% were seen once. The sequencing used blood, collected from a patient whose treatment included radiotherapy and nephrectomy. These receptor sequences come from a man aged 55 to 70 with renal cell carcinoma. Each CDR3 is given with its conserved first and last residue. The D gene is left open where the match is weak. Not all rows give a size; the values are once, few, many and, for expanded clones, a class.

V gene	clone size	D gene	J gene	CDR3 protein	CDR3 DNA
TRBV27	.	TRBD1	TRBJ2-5	CASSIGQGQTQYF	TGTGCCAGCAGTATAGGACAGGGACAGACCCAGTACTTC
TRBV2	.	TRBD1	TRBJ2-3	CASSRRQGARTDTQYF	TGTGCCAGCAGCCGTCGACAGGGGGCGCGCACAGATACGCAGTATTTT
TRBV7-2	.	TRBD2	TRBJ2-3	CASSFQRGADTQYF	TGTGCCAGCAGCTTCCAGCGGGGGGCAGATACGCAGTATTTT
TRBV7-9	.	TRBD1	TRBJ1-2	CASSLRDRNYGYTF	TGTGCCAGCAGCTTACGGGACAGGAACTATGGCTACACCTTC
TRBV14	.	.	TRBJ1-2	CASSLDQGISDGYTF	TGTGCCAGCAGCTTGGATCAGGGGATTTCAGATGGCTACACCTTC
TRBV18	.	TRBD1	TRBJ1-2	CASSPQYRGNDGYTF	TGTGCCAGCTCACCACAGTACAGGGGTAATGATGGCTACACCTTC
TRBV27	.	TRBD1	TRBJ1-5	CASRHRQGGKPQHF	TGTGCCAGCAGACATCGACAGGGGGGAAAGCCCCAGCATTTT
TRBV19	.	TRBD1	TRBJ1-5	CASSRDRGGNQPQHF	TGTGCCAGTAGTAGGGACAGGGGTGGGAATCAGCCCCAGCATTTT
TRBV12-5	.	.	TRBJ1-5	CASGLYLSEPQHF	TGTGCTAGTGGTTTATATTTGTCCGAGCCCCAGCATTTT
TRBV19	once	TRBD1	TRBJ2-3	CASSFQRTGADTQYF	TGTGCCAGTAGTTTCCAGCGGACAGGGGCGGATACGCAGTATTTT
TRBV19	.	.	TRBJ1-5	CASSSRTELSNQPQHF	TGTGCCAGTAGTTCCCGGACAGAACTTAGCAATCAGCCCCAGCATTTT
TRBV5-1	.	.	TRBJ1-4	CASSPSPPGGEKLFF	TGCGCCAGCAGCCCAAGCCCTCCCGGGGGCGAAAAACTGTTTTTT
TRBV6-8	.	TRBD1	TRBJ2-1	CASNPRDRGVDEQFF	TGTGCCAGCAATCCCCGGGACAGGGGCGTTGATGAGCAGTTCTTC
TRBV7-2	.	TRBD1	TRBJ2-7	CASSFGLGTGTYEQYF	TGTGCCAGCAGCTTCGGCCTGGGGACAGGTACCTACGAGCAGTACTTC
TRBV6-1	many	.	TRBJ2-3	CASSRSIGTDTQYF	TGTGCCAGCAGTCGTAGTATTGGCACAGATACGCAGTATTTT
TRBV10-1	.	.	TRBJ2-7	CASSESLGEQYF	TGCGCCAGCAGTGAGTCCCTGGGAGAGCAGTACTTC
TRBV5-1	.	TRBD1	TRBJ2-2	CASSRGTAGELFF	TGCGCCAGCAGTCGAGGGACAGCCGGGGAGCTGTTTTTT
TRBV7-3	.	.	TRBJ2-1	CASSLVGVAYNEQFF	TGTGCCAGCAGCTTGGTTGGGGTTGCCTACAATGAGCAGTTCTTC
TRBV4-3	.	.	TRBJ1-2	CASSQDAGSRPIGGYTF	TGCGCCAGCAGCCAAGATGCCGGGTCGAGGCCTATTGGTGGCTACACCTTC
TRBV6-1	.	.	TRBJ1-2	CASSEVFGGYGYTF	TGTGCCAGCAGTGAAGTTTTCGGGGGCTATGGCTACACCTTC
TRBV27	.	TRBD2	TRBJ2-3	CASGAGLAGEDTQYF	TGTGCCAGCGGAGCCGGACTAGCGGGAGAAGATACGCAGTATTTT
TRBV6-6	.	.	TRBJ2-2	CAGGMSGAGELFF	TGTGCCGGTGGAATGTCCGGGGCCGGGGAGCTGTTTTTT
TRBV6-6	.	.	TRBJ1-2	CASSPGADYGYTF	TGTGCCAGCAGTCCCGGAGCTGACTATGGCTACACCTTC
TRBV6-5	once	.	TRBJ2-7	CASKNYEQYF	TGTGCCAGCAAGAATTACGAGCAGTACTTC
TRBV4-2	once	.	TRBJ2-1	CASSQMFDEQFF	TGTGCCAGCAGCCAAATGTTCGATGAGCAGTTCTTC
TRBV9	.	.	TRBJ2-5	CASSLSSGHETQYF	TGTGCCAGCAGCCTCTCCTCGGGGCATGAGACCCAGTACTTC
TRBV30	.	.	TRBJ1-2	CAWGRQGGYTF	TGTGCCTGGGGGAGGCAGGGCGGCTACACCTTC
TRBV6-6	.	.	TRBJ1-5	CASSYWEADQPQHF	TGTGCCAGCAGTTATTGGGAGGCCGATCAGCCCCAGCATTTT
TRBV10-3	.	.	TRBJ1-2	CATSVGATNYGYTF	TGTGCCACCTCAGTAGGGGCAACTAACTATGGCTACACCTTC
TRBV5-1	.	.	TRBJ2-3	CASSPRDTRTDTQYF	TGCGCCAGCAGCCCCCGGGACACCCGCACAGATACGCAGTATTTT
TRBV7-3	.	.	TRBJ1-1	CASSPKGRGDTEAFF	TGTGCCAGCAGCCCAAAGGGGCGAGGCGACACTGAAGCTTTCTTT
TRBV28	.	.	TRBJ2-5	CASSGFPGAGEHQETQYF	TGTGCCAGCAGTGGATTCCCAGGGGCGGGGGAACACCAAGAGACCCAGTACTTC
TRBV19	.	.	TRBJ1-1	CASSTTGAETEAFF	TGTGCCAGTTCTACAACGGGGGCCGAGACTGAAGCTTTCTTT
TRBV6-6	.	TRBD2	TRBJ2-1	CASSYPGGDGYNEQFF	TGTGCCAGCAGTTACCCGGGAGGGGACGGCTACAATGAGCAGTTCTTC
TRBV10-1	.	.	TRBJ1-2	CASSPYTGYQVSF	TGCGCCAGCAGTCCCTACACAGGGTATCAGGTTTCCTTC
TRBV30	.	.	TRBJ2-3	CAWSSGAITDTQYF	TGTGCCTGGAGTTCGGGGGCAATCACAGATACGCAGTATTTT
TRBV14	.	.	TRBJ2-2	CASSQEGWGAGELFF	TGTGCCAGCAGCCAAGAAGGATGGGGCGCCGGGGAGCTGTTTTTT
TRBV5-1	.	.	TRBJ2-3	CASSPIPGPTSTDTQYF	TGCGCCAGCAGCCCAATCCCGGGACCCACTAGCACAGATACGCAGTATTTT
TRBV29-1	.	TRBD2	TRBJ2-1	CSVEGGSSYNEQFF	TGCAGCGTTGAGGGCGGGAGCTCCTACAATGAGCAGTTCTTC
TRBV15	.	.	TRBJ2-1	CATSRGTASYNEQFF	TGTGCCACCAGCAGAGGGACAGCATCCTACAATGAGCAGTTCTTC
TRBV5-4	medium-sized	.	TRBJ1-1	CASSPGNTEAFF	TGTGCCAGCAGCCCTGGAAACACTGAAGCTTTCTTT
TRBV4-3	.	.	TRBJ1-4	CASSQFSGREEKLFF	TGCGCCAGCAGCCAATTTAGCGGCCGGGAGGAAAAACTGTTTTTT
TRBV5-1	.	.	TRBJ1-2	CASSSEQGGPYGYTF	TGCGCCAGCAGCTCAGAACAGGGAGGCCCATATGGCTACACCTTC
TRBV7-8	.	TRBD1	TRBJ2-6	CASSLAISDRARANVLTF	TGTGCCAGCAGCTTAGCGATCTCGGACAGGGCGAGGGCCAACGTCCTGACTTTC
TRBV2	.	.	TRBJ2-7	CASMMDLEQYF	TGTGCCAGCATGATGGACCTCGAGCAGTACTTC
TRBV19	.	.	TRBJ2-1	CASSFNTRGEQFF	TGTGCCAGTAGTTTTAACACCCGTGGTGAGCAGTTCTTC
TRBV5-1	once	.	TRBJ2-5	CASSPRDSQETQYF	TGCGCCAGCAGCCCCCGGGACTCACAAGAGACCCAGTACTTC
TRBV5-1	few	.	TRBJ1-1	CASSLEGGYTEAFF	TGCGCCAGCAGCTTGGAGGGGGGCTACACTGAAGCTTTCTTT
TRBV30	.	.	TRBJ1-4	CAWNLVPTEKLFF	TGTGCCTGGAATTTGGTCCCGACCGAAAAACTGTTTTTT
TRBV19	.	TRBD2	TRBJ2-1	CASSIILTGGYNEQFF	TGTGCCAGTAGTATAATCTTAACGGGAGGATACAATGAGCAGTTCTTC
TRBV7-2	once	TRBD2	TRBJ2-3	CASSLASSGRGTDTQYF	TGTGCCAGCAGCTTAGCGAGTAGCGGGAGAGGCACAGATACGCAGTATTTT
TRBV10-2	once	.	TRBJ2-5	CASSLATRQETQYF	TGCGCCAGCAGTCTAGCGACACGGCAAGAGACCCAGTACTTC
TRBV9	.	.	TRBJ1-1	CASSVAPGTEAFF	TGTGCCAGCAGCGTAGCACCGGGGACTGAAGCTTTCTTT
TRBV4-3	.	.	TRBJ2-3	CASSQERGLGSDTQYF	TGCGCCAGCAGCCAAGAAAGGGGACTTGGATCAGATACGCAGTATTTT
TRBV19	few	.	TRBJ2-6	CASSIGFAGANVLTF	TGTGCCAGTAGTATAGGGTTTGCTGGGGCCAACGTCCTGACTTTC
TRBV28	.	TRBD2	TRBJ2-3	CASSPPGGRGTDTQYF	TGTGCCAGCAGTCCTCCGGGGGGGAGGGGCACAGATACGCAGTATTTT
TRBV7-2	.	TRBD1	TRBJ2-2	CASSLRSTGGRWELFF	TGTGCCAGCAGCTTACGATCAACAGGGGGCAGGTGGGAGCTGTTTTTT
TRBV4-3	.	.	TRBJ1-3	CASSQDRTLTLDTIYF	TGCGCCAGCAGCCAAGACCGGACCCTGACGCTCGACACCATATATTTT
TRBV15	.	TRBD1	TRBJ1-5	CATSRDLRRDRANQPQHF	TGTGCCACCAGCAGAGATCTACGTCGGGACAGGGCAAATCAGCCCCAGCATTTT